The 30 T cell receptor beta chains presented below share a single source sample, sequenced in a study of CD8 T cells in Susac syndrome. An amount of RNA that ranged from roughly 0.5 to 1 ug was reverse transcribed with random hexamers. TCRdb independently ran MiXCR on the immunoSEQ multiplex PCR reads; one entry per CDR3 protein. The sample carries about 140,000 distinct CDR3 sequences, around 96% recorded once. Sequences were obtained from CD4+ T cells from PBMCs. The receptors originated from a human donor with multiple sclerosis.

The V call is TRBV29-1, the J call TRBJ2-3; TRBD2 matches 10 bases. The CDR3 covers 13 residues. The V gene's germline CDR1 is SQVTM and CDR2 ANQGSEA. The CDR3 here is CSATSGNTDTQYF. In nucleotides, the CDR3 is TGCAGTGCCACTAGCGGGAACACAGATACGCAGTATTTT.

The gene calls are TRBV9 and TRBJ2-7; 7 bases fit TRBD1. V was clipped by 3 bases and J by 0 bases; unmatched bases: 3. Germline CDR1 is SGDLS and CDR2 is YYNGEE. CDR3 length equals 14 residues. The CDR3 DNA sequence: TGTGCCAGCAGCGCCGGGACAGACTCCTACGAGCAGTACTTC. Protein: CASSAGTDSYEQYF.

This clonotype has a single count. CDR3 in DNA: TGTGCCAGCGGTCGTTCGGGCTTAGAGTACTTC. Translating it yields CASGRSGLEYF. V and J are TRBV27 and TRBJ2-4; D unresolved. Trimming pared 8 bases from V and 14 bases from J, leaving 16 bases between. This CDR3 spans 11 amino acids. Germline CDR1 reads MNHEY; CDR2 reads SMNVEV (reference sequence).

In DNA form, the CDR3 reads TGTGCCTGGAGTGCCGGGGCAGGCTACCAAGAGACCCAGTACTTC. It translates to CAWSAGAGYQETQYF. J is TRBJ2-5 and V is TRBV30; possibly TRBD1 or TRBD2 for D (5 bases each). CDR3 length equals 15 residues. Deletions cut 1 base from V and 0 bases from J, with 12 bases between. Germline V lookup: CDR1 GTSNPN, CDR2 SVGIG (reference sequence).

This CDR3 is CASSNQGGGSSYEQYF. The CDR3 nucleotides read TGTGCCAGCTCCAACCAGGGGGGAGGGAGCTCCTACGAGCAGTACTTC. The rearrangement joins TRBV6-6 to TRBJ2-7, with D perhaps TRBD1 or TRBD2 (7 bases each). Deletions cut 8 bases from V and 0 bases from J, with 20 bases between. The CDR3 runs 16 residues. Germline CDR1 and CDR2: MNHNY and SVGAGI (reference sequence).

This clonotype occurred once. This rearrangement joins TRBV30 to TRBJ2-4; 10 bases agree with TRBD2. Germline V CDR1 and CDR2: GTSNPN, SVGIG (reference sequence). V dropped 3 bases and J dropped 0; count of bases not matched to a gene: 11. The CDR3 runs 18 residues. The CDR3 nucleotides read TGTGCCTGGAGCCCGAGGGCTAGCGGGGGACTAGCCAAAAACATTCAGTACTTC. It codes for CAWSPRASGGLAKNIQYF.

The chain recombines TRBV3-1 with TRBJ2-1; 9 bases align to TRBD1. V shed 1 base and J 8 bases; nucleotides not matched to a gene: 6. Germline-derived CDR1 and CDR2 are LGHDT and YNNKEL (reference sequence). The CDR3 runs to 15 residues. CDR3 protein: CASSQVPGQGDEQFF. The CDR3 DNA is TGTGCCAGCAGCCAAGTTCCGGGACAGGGCGATGAGCAGTTCTTC.

The chain recombines TRBV7-2 with TRBJ2-1; D might be TRBD1 (6 bases). From germline, CDR1 is SGHTA and CDR2 FQGNSA. CDR3 length equals 15 residues. The germline V and J ends were trimmed by 5 bases and 2 bases, with 13 bases remaining between them. Here the CDR3 DNA reads TGTGCCAGCAGCCAGGACAGCACGACCTACAATGAGCAGTTCTTC. Translation gives CASSQDSTTYNEQFF.

The sample holds one count of this clonotype. The J gene is TRBJ2-7, the V gene TRBV20-1, with D perhaps TRBD1 or TRBD2 (5 bases each). Germline CDR1 and CDR2: DFQATT and SNEGSKA (reference sequence). V was clipped by 6 bases and J by 2 bases, with 17 bases between them. The CDR3 runs 14 residues. Here the CDR3 DNA reads TGCAGTGCAGAAAATCCGGGACGGGCCTACGAGCAGTACTTC. The encoded protein is CSAENPGRAYEQYF.

The V and J genes are TRBV29-1 and TRBJ1-6; weak D call: TRBD1 (5 bases). The CDR3 is 15 amino acids. The ends were cut back, 5 bases at V and 4 bases at J, with 15 bases in the middle. Germline-derived CDR1 and CDR2 are SQVTM and ANQGSEA. The CDR3 spells CSVTWGRTYNSPLHF. DNA of the CDR3: TGCAGCGTTACGTGGGGCCGCACTTATAATTCACCCCTCCACTTT.

The chain employs TRBV5-4 and TRBJ2-5, with D tentatively TRBD1 or TRBD2 (5 bases each). Deletions cut 2 bases from V and 9 bases from J, with 17 bases between. This CDR3 contains 14 residues. From germline, CDR1 is SGHNT and CDR2 YYREEE (reference sequence). CDR3 protein: CASSFSGALAAQYF. Written as DNA, the CDR3 is TGTGCCAGCAGCTTCTCCGGGGCCTTGGCGGCCCAGTACTTC. Complete variable domain (other parts from reference TRBV5-4 and TRBJ2-5): ETGVTQSPTHLIKTRGQQVTLRCSSQSGHNTVSWYQQALGQGPQFIFQYYREEENGRGNFPPRFSGLQFPNYSSELNVNALELDDSALYLCASSFSGALAAQYFGPGTRLLVL.

The rearrangement links TRBV28 to TRBJ1-2; D is possibly TRBD1 (5 bases). Germline loops: CDR1 MDHEN, CDR2 SYDVKM. The CDR3 runs to 13 residues. With 4 bases removed from V and 2 bases from J, the gap between germline ends came to 8 bases. In DNA form, the CDR3 reads TGTGCCAGCAGTTCAGGGATGAACTATGGCTACACCTTC. Protein sequence: CASSSGMNYGYTF.

This chain connects TRBV27 to TRBJ2-7, with D perhaps TRBD2 (7 bases). In germline, CDR1 is MNHEY, CDR2 SMNVEV (reference sequence). CDR3 length equals 15 residues. V was cut by 4 bases and J by 6 bases, with 19 bases left in between. CDR3 region: CASSSPNGGHGEQYF. The DNA of the CDR3 is TGTGCCAGCAGTTCCCCGAACGGGGGGCATGGCGAGCAGTACTTC.

This clonotype has a handful of counts. The rearrangement uses TRBV7-9 and TRBJ2-1, with 7 positions matching TRBD2. The CDR3 extends over 14 amino acids. The germline gives CDR1 SEHNR, CDR2 FQNEAQ (reference sequence). The V segment lost 0 bases and the J segment 6 bases; nucleotides outside the gene matches: 2. For the CDR3, the DNA is TGTGCCAGCAGCTTAGCGGGAGGGCCCAATGAGCAGTTCTTC. Translating it yields CASSLAGGPNEQFF.

The CDR3 nucleotides are TGCGCCAGCAGCCAAGCGGCAGGTGCTTATGGCTACACCTTC. Protein sequence: CASSQAAGAYGYTF. The gene calls are TRBV4-1 and TRBJ1-2; unclear D gene. V was clipped by 1 base and J by 5 bases, with 11 bases between them. CDR3 size: 14 residues. CDR1 is MGHRA, CDR2 YSYEKL, per germline.

The V call is TRBV2, the J call TRBJ1-2; D remains unclear. The germline gives CDR1 SNHLY, CDR2 FYNNEI. V dropped 6 bases and J dropped 5 bases, with 16 bases sitting between them. The CDR3 length is 14 residues. CDR3 coding DNA: TGTGCCAGCAGATTTGACACCTCCTCTTATGGCTACACCTTC. Translated, it gives CASRFDTSSYGYTF.

The CDR3 here is CASSYSGGSGGGIQYF. The CDR3 DNA reads as TGTGCCAGCAGTTACTCTGGAGGTAGCGGCGGCGGCATTCAGTACTTC. The V call is TRBV6-5, the J call TRBJ2-4, with D possibly being TRBD2 (6 bases). The CDR3 is made up of 16 amino acids. The germline V and J ends were trimmed by 0 bases and 9 bases, with 18 bases remaining between them. Germline CDR1 MNHEY, CDR2 SVGAGI.

The V call is TRBV5-1, the J call TRBJ2-1, with TRBD1 matching 9 bases. Trimming removed 4 bases from V and 0 bases from J; junction bases left unmatched: 8. Germline V gene data show CDR1 as SGHRS and CDR2 as YFSETQ. The CDR3 length is 17 residues. CDR3 amino acids: CASSTLQGASSYNEQFF. DNA for the CDR3: TGCGCCAGCAGCACCTTACAGGGGGCCAGCTCCTACAATGAGCAGTTCTTC.

The J gene is TRBJ2-7, the V gene TRBV3-1; D may correspond to TRBD1 or TRBD2 (7 bases each). Trimming took off 0 bases at V and 1 base at J, with 13 bases between the two ends. CDR3 size: 16 residues. Germline CDR1 and CDR2: LGHDT and YNNKEL (reference sequence). The CDR3 nucleotides read TGTGCCAGCAGCCAAGAGGGACTACAGGGGTCCTACGAGCAGTACTTC. This sequence encodes CASSQEGLQGSYEQYF.

J is TRBJ2-1 and V is TRBV29-1; 13 bases agree with TRBD2. V trimming: 4 bases; J trimming: 0 bases; junction bases outside the gene matches: 6. The CDR3 covers 17 residues. Per the germline V gene, CDR1 is SQVTM and CDR2 is ANQGSEA. CDR3 sequence reads: CSVGGLAGDSSYNEQFF. In nucleotides, the CDR3 is TGCAGCGTTGGTGGACTAGCGGGAGACTCCTCCTACAATGAGCAGTTCTTC.

The chain has TRBV6-6 and TRBJ1-2; D might be TRBD1 (5 bases). CDR3 length: 11 residues. The germline CDR1 and CDR2 sequences are MNHNY and SVGAGI (reference sequence). The V end was cut by 11 bases, the J end by 6 bases, with 13 bases between. The CDR3 loop is CAARGEDGYTF. CDR3 nucleotide sequence: TGTGCCGCAAGGGGAGAGGATGGCTACACCTTC.

The genes are TRBV7-8 and TRBJ2-1, with 8 bases lining up with TRBD1. Germline-derived CDR1 and CDR2 are SGHVS and FQNEAQ. This CDR3 region has 15 residues. The junction had 8 bases not matched to a gene; V was cut back by 5 bases and J by 5 bases. This chain's CDR3 is CASSLGQGWDNEQFF. DNA for the CDR3: TGTGCCAGCAGCCTAGGACAGGGTTGGGACAATGAGCAGTTCTTC. Complete variable domain (other parts from reference TRBV7-8 and TRBJ2-1): GAGVSQSPRYKVAKRGQDVALRCDPISGHVSLFWYQQALGQGPEFLTYFQNEAQLDKSGLPSDRFFAERPEGSVSTLKIQRTQQEDSAVYLCASSLGQGWDNEQFFGPGTRLTVL.

CDR3 residues: CASSQDPWDTEAFF. Here the CDR3 DNA reads TGTGCCAGCAGCCAAGATCCATGGGACACTGAAGCTTTCTTT. This rearrangement joins TRBV14 to TRBJ1-1; D call uncertain. Trimming shortened V by 0 bases and J by 3 bases, and 8 bases separated the two germline ends. The CDR3 sequence is 14 residues long. CDR1 is SGHDN, CDR2 FVKESK, per germline.

The chain uses TRBV15 and TRBJ2-7; D perhaps matches TRBD2 (5 bases). The CDR3 contains 16 residues. Trimming took 0 bases from V and 2 from J, leaving 14 bases between them. Germline-derived CDR1 and CDR2 are LNHNV and YYDKDF (reference sequence). CDR3 sequence: CATSRDSSGLTYEQYF. The DNA for the CDR3 is TGTGCCACCAGCAGAGATTCGAGCGGCTTGACCTACGAGCAGTACTTC.

This clonotype showed up just a few times. The chain combines TRBV5-1 with TRBJ2-1; 8 nucleotides align to TRBD1. The CDR3 covers 16 residues. Germline V gene lookup returns CDR1 SGHRS and CDR2 YFSETQ. Trimming removed 0 bases from V and 2 bases from J; junction bases left unmatched: 4. CDR3 in DNA: TGCGCCAGCAGCTTGGGTCGACAGGGGCCCTACAATGAGCAGTTCTTC. Translated: CASSLGRQGPYNEQFF. Together with reference TRBV5-1 and TRBJ2-1, the CDR3 gives the full variable domain: KAGVTQTPRYLIKTRGQQVTLSCSPISGHRSVSWYQQTPGQGLQFLFEYFSETQRNKGNFPGRFSGRQFSNSRSEMNVSTLELGDSALYLCASSLGRQGPYNEQFFGPGTRLTVL.

This chain links TRBV20-1 with TRBJ1-2; 10 positions agree with TRBD1. V lost 7 bases to trimming and J lost 4 bases; unmatched junction nucleotides: 18. Per germline, CDR1 DFQATT and CDR2 SNEGSKA (reference sequence). The CDR3 contains 17 residues. The CDR3 nucleotides are TGCAGTGTGGACTCCGGGACAGGGGCCAGAACCGTCTATGGCTACACCTTC. The encoded protein is CSVDSGTGARTVYGYTF.

The chain joins TRBV5-1 to TRBJ2-5, with 10 bases aligning to TRBD2. The germline V gene has CDR1 SGHRS and CDR2 YFSETQ. The CDR3 sequence is 15 residues long. Trimming cost V 5 bases and J 1 base; bases outside gene matches: 5. CDR3 loop: CASRSLAGPQETQYF. The CDR3 DNA sequence: TGCGCCAGCAGATCACTAGCGGGGCCCCAAGAGACCCAGTACTTC.

The table lists this clonotype with a count of one. The chain couples TRBV12-3 or TRBV12-4 to TRBJ2-1, with D perhaps being TRBD1 or TRBD2 (7 bases each). The CDR3 is 15 residues long. V was trimmed by 3 bases and J by 4 bases, leaving 13 bases between them. The CDR3 loop reads CASSFGRGGYNEQFF. CDR3 DNA sequence: TGTGCCAGCAGTTTTGGCAGGGGGGGATACAATGAGCAGTTCTTC.

The chain joins TRBV7-2 to TRBJ1-2; D possibly corresponds to TRBD1 (6 bases). From germline, CDR1 is SGHTA and CDR2 FQGNSA. This CDR3 is 16 amino acids long. V lost 0 bases to trimming and J lost 7 bases, with 18 bases between them. The CDR3 nucleotides read TGTGCCAGCAGCTTAGCGCTCCGGGACACGACTAGTGGCTACACCTTC. Protein: CASSLALRDTTSGYTF.

In DNA form, the CDR3 reads TGCGCCAGCAGCTTGGGTCCGGGGGCGAGAGGCACTGAAGCTTTCTTT. Translation gives CASSLGPGARGTEAFF. This chain links TRBV5-1 with TRBJ1-1; D possibly corresponds to TRBD1 (6 bases). The V end was cut by 0 bases, the J end by 4 bases, with 16 bases between. Germline CDR1 is SGHRS and CDR2 is YFSETQ. The CDR3 has 16 residues.